The clone carrying this T cell receptor beta chain was recorded at least ten times. The germline gives CDR1 SGHVS, CDR2 FQNEAQ. Trimming cost V 5 bases and J 2 bases, with 22 bases left between them. The CDR3 extends over 17 amino acids. From roughly 400 ng of RNA, a library with molecular barcoded alpha/delta and beta/gamma adaptors was made. In TCRdb, the reads were re-called with MiXCR into one record per CDR3 protein. The sample yields about 25,000 distinct CDR3 sequences, less than 25% seen once. This sample is drawn from a study of read filtering for tumor transcriptome and immune sequencing. This chain connects TRBV7-8 to TRBJ2-7; D possibly corresponds to TRBD2 (6 bases). Sequenced sample: a population of CD138-negative cells sorted from bone marrow. This sequence originates from a donor at least 40 years old with multiple myeloma. The CDR3 loop reads CASSPRRGPERTYEQYF. The CDR3 region has the DNA TGTGCCAGCAGCCCTAGGAGGGGACCCGAAAGAACCTACGAGCAGTACTTC.